This T cell receptor (beta chain) emerged from a study of shared clonotypes between healthy human individuals. Study as a whole: There were three CD4 naive, three CD4 memory, two CD8 naive and one CD8 memory plates per donor. Study observations and caveats: Naive CD4 clonotypes were shared across a handful of donors at 4.5% to 6.5%. Sampling included only blood; tissue repertoires likely differ.

In this sample, this clone turned up a few times. As yet, its antigen is unknown. Clones were read by immunoSEQ multiplex PCR, and TCRdb kept only the in-frame ones, dropping some. The sample lists about a million clones; roughly 80% were seen once. Deletions cut 4 bases from V and 8 bases from J, with 18 bases between. Germline assignment: CDR1 SGHRS and CDR2 YFSETQ. The CDR3 length is 14 residues. The receptor's source is a man younger than 35 in good health. Some clones in this sample may be carry-over from other donors' samples. Sequencing was done on a sample of memory CD4+ T cells from PBMCs. Indicated subset: CD45RA-negative fraction. The chain uses TRBV5-1 and TRBJ2-5; unclear D gene. The CDR3, as DNA: TGCGCCAGCAGCCCAGCTTTGACACACGAAACCCAGTACTTC. Amino acid sequence: CASSPALTHETQYF.